The clone carrying this TCR beta chain was seen a few times. Its cognate antigen is unknown. This sample is part of a study of cytomegalovirus exposure and HLA in healthy donors. Both 60 Vbeta primers and 13 Jbeta primers went into the PCR. TCRdb's table, derived via immunoSEQ multiplex PCR, lists solely in-frame clones and lacks some. Among 87,000 or so clones, roughly three fifths were seen once, and the ten largest hold 2.5% to 3.5%. Overall study findings and caveats: CMV serostatus was the only recorded immune exposure for donors. By a later analysis, the bulk of CMV-associated TCR beta chains appeared HLA-restricted.

V was cut by 2 bases and J by 9 bases, with 19 bases left in between. Germline loops: CDR1 MDHEN, CDR2 SYDVKM. The CDR3 totals 15 residues. J is TRBJ2-5 and V is TRBV28, with D possibly TRBD2 on 6 matching bases. The sequencing input was PBMCs. This clonotype was sampled from a man between 60 and 75 years old in good health and CMV-seronegative. The CDR3 nucleotides read TGTGCCAGCAGTTTAGAGGGACGGGGGACGGGGCCCCAGTACTTC. It specifies CASSLEGRGTGPQYF.